This T cell receptor (beta chain) derives from a study of cytomegalovirus exposure and HLA in healthy donors. Study background: The same platform was used for the approximately 110 validation repertoires and the roughly 640 first-cohort repertoires, a later analysis reported.

The donors were members of the approximately 130-subject validation cohort (separate from the roughly 670-subject first cohort). Here immunoSEQ multiplex PCR was the method, and the copy in TCRdb shows in-frame clones only, minus some. Among hundreds of thousands of clones, around 85% were seen once, and the ten largest hold less than 1.5%. The CDR3 contains 15 residues. Looked up from germline, CDR1 is SGHRS and CDR2 is YFSETQ. This clone appeared a single time. The junction differs from germline at one of its ends, possibly a read error. Sequencing was performed on PBMCs. The receptor was isolated from a woman aged 30 to 39 in good health and CMV-seropositive. This rearrangement joins TRBV5-1 to TRBJ1-2; 12 bases are shared with TRBD1. As DNA, the CDR3 is TGCACCAGCAGCTTGGTAGCCGGGACAGGGGGCGGCTACACCTTC. Amino acid sequence: CTSSLVAGTGGGYTF. The variable domain in full, with the rest retrieved from reference TRBV5-1 and TRBJ1-2, is KAGVTQTPRYLIKTRGQQVTLSCSPISGHRSVSWYQQTPGQGLQFLFEYFSETQRNKGNFPGRFSGRQFSNSRSEMNVSTLELGDSALYLCTSSLVAGTGGGYTFGSGTRLTVV.